The sequence of this T cell receptor (beta chain) was determined in a study of OX40 agonist ivuxolimab in advanced cancers. Study-wide background: Dose-escalation patients were diagnosed with hepatocellular carcinoma, melanoma, renal cell cancer or head and neck cancer. The eligibility criteria allowed prior anti-PD-1, anti-PD-L1 or anti-CTLA-4 therapy, and 40% had some.

Details on this clone: Its antigen is as yet unknown.

The length of the CDR3 is 14 residues. Trimming removed 5 bases from V and 6 bases from J; junction bases left unmatched: 6. In germline, CDR1 is SGHVS, CDR2 FQNEAQ. Assay used: immunoSEQ multiplex PCR; TCRdb lists only in-frame clones, some missing. This sample yields about 68,000 clones, of which about 82% are seen a single time; approximately 10% belongs to the top ten. The study's findings and limits: The CD4+ and CD8+ T cells in the blood had expanded clonally by week 6 at 0.1 to 3.0 mg/kg. The 0.1-3.0 mg/kg partial responders had among the lowest clonal expansion.

The V call is TRBV7-8, the J call TRBJ1-4; 7 bases align to TRBD1. Sequencing was performed on CD4+ or CD8+ T cells sorted from blood, taken in a trial of the OX40 agonist ivuxolimab. The origin of this receptor is an adult with an advanced solid tumor such as melanoma, head and neck, liver or kidney cancer. CDR3 DNA sequence: TGTGCCAGCAGCCGTGGTGGACAGGATGAAAAACTGTTTTTT. Translating gives CASSRGGQDEKLFF.